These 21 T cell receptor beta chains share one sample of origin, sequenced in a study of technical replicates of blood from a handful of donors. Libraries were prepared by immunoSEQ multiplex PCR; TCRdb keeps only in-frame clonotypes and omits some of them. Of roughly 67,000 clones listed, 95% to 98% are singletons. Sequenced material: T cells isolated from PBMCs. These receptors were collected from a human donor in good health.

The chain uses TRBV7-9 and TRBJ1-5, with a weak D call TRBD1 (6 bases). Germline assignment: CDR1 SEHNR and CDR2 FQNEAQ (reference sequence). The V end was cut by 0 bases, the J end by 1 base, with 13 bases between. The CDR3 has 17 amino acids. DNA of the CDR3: TGTGCCAGCAGCTTAGCTCGTACAGGGAACAGCAATCAGCCCCAGCATTTT. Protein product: CASSLARTGNSNQPQHF. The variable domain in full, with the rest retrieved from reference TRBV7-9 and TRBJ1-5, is DTGVSQNPRHKITKRGQNVTFRCDPISEHNRLYWYRQTLGQGPEFLTYFQNEAQLEKSRLLSDRFSAERPKGSFSTLEIQRTEQGDSAMYLCASSLARTGNSNQPQHFGDGTRLSIL.

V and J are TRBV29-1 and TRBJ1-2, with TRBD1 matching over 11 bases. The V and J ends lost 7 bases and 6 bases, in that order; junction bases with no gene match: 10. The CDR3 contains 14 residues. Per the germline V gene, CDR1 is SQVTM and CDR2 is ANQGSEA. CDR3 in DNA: TGCAGCGCCCAGAGGACAGGGGGCTCGGATGGCTACACCTTC. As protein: CSAQRTGGSDGYTF.

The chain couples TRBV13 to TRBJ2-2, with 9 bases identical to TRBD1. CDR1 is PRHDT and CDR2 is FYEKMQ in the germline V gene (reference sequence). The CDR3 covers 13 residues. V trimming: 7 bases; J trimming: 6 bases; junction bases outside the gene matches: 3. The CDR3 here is CASKRTGAGELFF. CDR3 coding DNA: TGTGCCAGCAAGAGGACAGGGGCCGGGGAGCTGTTTTTT.

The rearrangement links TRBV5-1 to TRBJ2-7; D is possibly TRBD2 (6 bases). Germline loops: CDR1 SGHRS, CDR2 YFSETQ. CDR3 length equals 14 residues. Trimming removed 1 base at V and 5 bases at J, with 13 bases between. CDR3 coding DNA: TGCGCCAGCAGCTTGATGGGTAGCGGCGACGAGCAGTACTTC. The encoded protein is CASSLMGSGDEQYF.

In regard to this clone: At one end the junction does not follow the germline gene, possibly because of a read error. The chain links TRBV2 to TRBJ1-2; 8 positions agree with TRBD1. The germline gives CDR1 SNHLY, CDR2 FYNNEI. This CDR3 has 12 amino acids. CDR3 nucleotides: TGTGCCAGCAGTGAGAACGGACAGGGATCATTCTTC. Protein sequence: CASSENGQGSFF.

CDR3 bases: TGTGCCACCAGCACATATGTTACAAATCAGCCCCAGCATTTT. It translates to CATSTYVTNQPQHF. The rearrangement joins TRBV15 to TRBJ1-5; D unclear. The germline V gene encodes CDR1 LNHNV and CDR2 YYDKDF (reference sequence). V was clipped by 4 bases and J by 4 bases, with 11 bases between them. This CDR3 is built from 14 residues. Full variable domain (outside the CDR3, taken from reference TRBV15 and TRBJ1-5): DAMVIQNPRYQVTQFGKPVTLSCSQTLNHNVMYWYQQKSSQAPKLLFHYYDKDFNNEADTPDNFQSRRPNTSFCFLDIRSPGLGDTAMYLCATSTYVTNQPQHFGDGTRLSIL.

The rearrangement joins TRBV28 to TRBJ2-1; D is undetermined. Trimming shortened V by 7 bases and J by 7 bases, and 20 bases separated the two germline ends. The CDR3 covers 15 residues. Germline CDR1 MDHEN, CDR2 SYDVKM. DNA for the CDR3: TGTGCCAGCACCTTTAGCCCGGAGCAGTCGAATGAGCAGTTCTTC. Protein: CASTFSPEQSNEQFF.

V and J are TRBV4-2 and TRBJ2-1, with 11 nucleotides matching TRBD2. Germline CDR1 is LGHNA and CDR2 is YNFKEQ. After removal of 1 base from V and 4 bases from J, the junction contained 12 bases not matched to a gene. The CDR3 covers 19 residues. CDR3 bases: TGTGCCAGCAGCCAAGGGACTAGCGGGCCTTATCCCTCGTACAATGAGCAGTTCTTC. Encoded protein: CASSQGTSGPYPSYNEQFF.

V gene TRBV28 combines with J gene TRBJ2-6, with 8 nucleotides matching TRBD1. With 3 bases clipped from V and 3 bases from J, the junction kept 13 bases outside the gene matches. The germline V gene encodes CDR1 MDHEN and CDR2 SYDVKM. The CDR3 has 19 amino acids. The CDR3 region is CASSFRDAGGALGANVLTF. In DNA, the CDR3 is TGTGCCAGCAGTTTTAGGGATGCAGGGGGCGCCCTTGGGGCCAACGTCCTGACTTTC.

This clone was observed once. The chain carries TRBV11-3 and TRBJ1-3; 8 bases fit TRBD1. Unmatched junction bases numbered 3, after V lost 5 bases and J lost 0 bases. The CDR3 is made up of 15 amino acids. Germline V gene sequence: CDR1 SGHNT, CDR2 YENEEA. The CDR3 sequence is CASSPQGGSGNTIYF. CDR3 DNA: TGTGCCAGCAGCCCACAGGGGGGCTCTGGAAACACCATATATTTT.

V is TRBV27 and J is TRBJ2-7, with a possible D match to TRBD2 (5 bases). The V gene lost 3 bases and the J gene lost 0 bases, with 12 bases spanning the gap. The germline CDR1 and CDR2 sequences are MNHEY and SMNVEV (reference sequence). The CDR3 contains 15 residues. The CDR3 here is CASSLGGPSSYEQYF. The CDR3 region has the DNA TGTGCCAGCAGTTTGGGCGGGCCATCCTCCTACGAGCAGTACTTC.

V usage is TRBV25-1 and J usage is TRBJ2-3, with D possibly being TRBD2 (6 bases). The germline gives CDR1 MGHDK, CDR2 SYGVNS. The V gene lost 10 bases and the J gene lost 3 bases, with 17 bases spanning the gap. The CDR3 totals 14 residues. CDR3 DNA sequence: TGTGCCACCGAACAGGACTATGGGACAGATACGCAGTATTTT. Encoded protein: CATEQDYGTDTQYF.

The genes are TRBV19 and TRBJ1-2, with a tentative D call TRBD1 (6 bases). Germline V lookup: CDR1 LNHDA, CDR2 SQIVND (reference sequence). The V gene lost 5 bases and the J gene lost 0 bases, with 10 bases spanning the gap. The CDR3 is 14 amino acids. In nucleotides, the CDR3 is TGTGCCAGTAGTCCCCGACAGGCTAACTATGGCTACACCTTC. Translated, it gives CASSPRQANYGYTF. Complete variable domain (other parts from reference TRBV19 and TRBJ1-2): DGGITQSPKYLFRKEGQNVTLSCEQNLNHDAMYWYRQDPGQGLRLIYYSQIVNDFQKGDIAEGYSVSREKKESFPLTVTSAQKNPTAFYLCASSPRQANYGYTFGSGTRLTVV.

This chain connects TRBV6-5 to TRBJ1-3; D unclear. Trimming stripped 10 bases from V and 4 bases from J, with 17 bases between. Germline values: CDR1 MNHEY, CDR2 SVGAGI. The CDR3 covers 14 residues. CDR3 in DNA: TGTGCCACCTCGAAGACGGGGAGGGGAAACACCATATATTTT. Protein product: CATSKTGRGNTIYF.

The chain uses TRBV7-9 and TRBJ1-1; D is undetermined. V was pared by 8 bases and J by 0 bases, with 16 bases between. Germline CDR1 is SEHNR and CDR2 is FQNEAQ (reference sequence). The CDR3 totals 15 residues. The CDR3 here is CASRGSRVLNTEAFF. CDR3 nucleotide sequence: TGTGCCAGCCGAGGAAGCCGGGTCCTGAACACTGAAGCTTTCTTT.

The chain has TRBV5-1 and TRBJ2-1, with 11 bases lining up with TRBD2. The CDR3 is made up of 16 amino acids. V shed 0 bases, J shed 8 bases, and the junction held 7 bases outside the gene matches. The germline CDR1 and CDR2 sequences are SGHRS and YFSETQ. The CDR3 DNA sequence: TGCGCCAGCAGCTTGGAGGGACTAGCGGTGGGAGATGAGCAGTTCTTC. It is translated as CASSLEGLAVGDEQFF.

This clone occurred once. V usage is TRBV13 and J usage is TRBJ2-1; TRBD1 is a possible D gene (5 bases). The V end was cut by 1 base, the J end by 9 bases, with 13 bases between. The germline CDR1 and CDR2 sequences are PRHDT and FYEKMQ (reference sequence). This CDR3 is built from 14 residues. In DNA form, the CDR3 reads TGTGCCAGCAGCTTAGCCCCAAGGGGCAGTGAGCAGTTCTTC. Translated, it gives CASSLAPRGSEQFF.

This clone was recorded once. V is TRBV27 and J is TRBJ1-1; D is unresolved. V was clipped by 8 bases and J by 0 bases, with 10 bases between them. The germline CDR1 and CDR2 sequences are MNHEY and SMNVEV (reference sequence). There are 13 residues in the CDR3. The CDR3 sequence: CASSTSLNTEAFF. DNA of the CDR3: TGTGCCAGCTCTACCTCATTGAACACTGAAGCTTTCTTT.

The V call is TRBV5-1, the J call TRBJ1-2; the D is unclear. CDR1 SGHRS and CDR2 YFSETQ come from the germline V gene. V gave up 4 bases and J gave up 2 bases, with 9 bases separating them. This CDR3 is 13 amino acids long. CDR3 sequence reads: CASSTTENYGYTF. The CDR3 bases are TGCGCCAGCAGCACAACAGAGAACTATGGCTACACCTTC.

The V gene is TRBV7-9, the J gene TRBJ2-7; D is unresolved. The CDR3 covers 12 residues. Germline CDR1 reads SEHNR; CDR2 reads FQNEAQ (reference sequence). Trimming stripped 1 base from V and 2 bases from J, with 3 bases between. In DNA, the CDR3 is TGTGCCAGCAGCTTAGGTACCTACGAGCAGTACTTC. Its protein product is CASSLGTYEQYF.

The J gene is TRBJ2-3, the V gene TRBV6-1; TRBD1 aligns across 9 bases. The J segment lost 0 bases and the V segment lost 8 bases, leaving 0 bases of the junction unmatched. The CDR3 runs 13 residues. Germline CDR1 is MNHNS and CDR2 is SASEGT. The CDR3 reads CASDRGSTDTQYF. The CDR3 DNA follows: TGTGCCAGCGACAGGGGGAGCACAGATACGCAGTATTTT.